This TCR beta chain was found in a study of CD8+CD57+ T cells in acquired aplastic anemia. The CDR3 is 13 residues long. Germline V lookup: CDR1 SGHAT, CDR2 FQNNGV. All patients picked for sequencing had shown, by flow cytometry, an expansion of CD8+CD57+ cells. This clonotype occurred a few times. With a much larger clone just one base away, this may be a read error. Genomic DNA was employed as the template in profiling TCR beta VDJ and CDR3. TCRdb re-analysed the reads in MiXCR, keeping a single row per CDR3 protein. The sample gives roughly 500,000 distinct CDR3 sequences, about a third of which show up once; 0.82% is in the top ten.

The sample comprised sorted CD4+, CD8+, or CD8+CD57+ T cells (not recorded which) from PBMCs. This clonotype was obtained from a human donor with aplastic anemia. The chain uses TRBV11-2 and TRBJ1-2; D ambiguous. For the CDR3, the DNA is TGTGCCAACAGCTTGCAGGTCGACTATGGCTACACCTTC. It codes for CANSLQVDYGYTF.